The 27 T cell receptor beta chains below all came from one sample that was sequenced in a study of CD8+ T cells in alopecia areata. Isolated RNA was reverse transcribed into cDNA used as the sequencing template. Libraries were prepared by immunoSEQ multiplex PCR; TCRdb keeps only in-frame clonotypes and omits some of them. The sample lists over 85,000 clones, 50% to 75% occurring once. Treatment noted: oral pan-JAK inhibitor, 5-10 mg twice daily. The source was CD8+ T cells sorted from blood, collected at week 4, from a patient treated with tofacitinib. These receptor sequences come from a human donor with alopecia areata.

This chain uses TRBV5-6 with TRBJ1-2, with D unclear. The CDR3 runs 16 residues. The germline CDR1 and CDR2 sequences are SGHDT and YYEEEE. Trimming stripped 0 bases from V and 8 bases from J, with 20 bases between. In DNA form, the CDR3 reads TGTGCCAGCAGCTTGGGGAGGACTCCTCCTCTTTGGGGCTACACCTTC. Encoded protein: CASSLGRTPPLWGYTF.

This clone occurred a few times. This chain joins TRBV14 and TRBJ1-6, with D unclear. Germline V gene data show CDR1 as SGHDN and CDR2 as FVKESK. The CDR3 covers 13 residues. Trimming removed 1 base from V and 9 bases from J, with 7 bases in between. The CDR3 loop is CASSQVQTSPLHF. CDR3 in DNA: TGTGCCAGCAGCCAAGTACAAACTTCACCCCTCCACTTT.

This chain links TRBV30 with TRBJ2-4; D may be TRBD1 (6 bases). In germline, CDR1 is GTSNPN, CDR2 SVGIG (reference sequence). V lost 5 bases, J lost 5 bases, and 16 bases lay in between. This CDR3 contains 14 residues. CDR3 region: CAWEPGAGENIQYF. CDR3 in DNA: TGTGCCTGGGAGCCCGGGGCAGGGGAAAACATTCAGTACTTC.

As for this clone: At the DNA level, this CDR3 is encoded by other sequences in the same sample as well. The V and J genes are TRBV30 and TRBJ2-1, with unresolved D. Trimming cost V 0 bases and J 7 bases, with 4 bases left between them. Germline lookup yields CDR1 GTSNPN and CDR2 SVGIG (reference sequence). The CDR3 spans 11 residues. The CDR3 nucleotides read TGTGCCTGGAGTGTAGGAAATGAGCAGTTCTTC. This codes for CAWSVGNEQFF.

This clone was detected only a few times. This chain uses TRBV6-4 with TRBJ2-1; D is uncertain. With 5 bases removed from V and 8 bases from J, the gap between germline ends came to 13 bases. This CDR3 spans 13 amino acids. In germline, CDR1 is MRHNA, CDR2 SNTAGT. DNA of the CDR3: TGTGCCAGCAGTTCCGGCTTTACGGATGAGCAGTTCTTC. It translates to CASSSGFTDEQFF.

This clone was detected once. This chain joins TRBV4-1 and TRBJ2-7; TRBD2 agrees at 11 bases. Losses at the gene ends were 4 bases for V and 0 bases for J; bases not matched to a gene: 5. The germline gives CDR1 MGHRA, CDR2 YSYEKL. There are 16 residues in the CDR3. CDR3 bases: TGCGCCAGCAGCCTTACTAGCGGGGGTGCCTCCTACGAGCAGTACTTC. Its protein product is CASSLTSGGASYEQYF.

This chain links TRBV5-1 with TRBJ2-7; 8 bases map to TRBD1. This CDR3 spans 14 amino acids. J was trimmed by 3 bases and V by 4 bases; bases with no gene match: 6. Germline lookup yields CDR1 SGHRS and CDR2 YFSETQ. DNA for the CDR3: TGCGCCAGCAGCCCAGGGACAGGAAACTACGAGCAGTACTTC. It encodes CASSPGTGNYEQYF. The full variable domain, with the rest looked up from reference TRBV5-1 and TRBJ2-7, is KAGVTQTPRYLIKTRGQQVTLSCSPISGHRSVSWYQQTPGQGLQFLFEYFSETQRNKGNFPGRFSGRQFSNSRSEMNVSTLELGDSALYLCASSPGTGNYEQYFGPGTRLTVT.

In this sample, this clone turned up once. A junction end diverges from the germline sequence, so it may reflect a read error. The sample holds other DNA sequences that translate to the same CDR3. The rearrangement links TRBV5-4 to TRBJ2-7; D remains unclear. The CDR3 extends over 12 amino acids. Germline lookup yields CDR1 SGHNT and CDR2 YYREEE (reference sequence). As DNA, the CDR3 is TGTGCCAGCAGCTTGGGGAAGTTCGAGCAGTATTTC. Translated: CASSLGKFEQYF.

This clone was observed many times. The chain links TRBV7-8 to TRBJ2-7; D unresolved. There are 13 residues in the CDR3. Germline CDR1 is SGHVS and CDR2 is FQNEAQ. The V end was cut by 1 base, the J end by 4 bases, with 8 bases between. The CDR3 DNA reads TGTGCCAGCAGCTTAGATTCGGGTTACGAGCAGTACTTC. Encoded protein: CASSLDSGYEQYF.

The rearrangement uses TRBV7-9 and TRBJ2-7, with D possibly matching TRBD1 (6 bases). Germline CDR1 SEHNR, CDR2 FQNEAQ (reference sequence). The length of the CDR3 is 12 residues. Trimming took off 7 bases at V and 6 bases at J, with 13 bases between the two ends. Here the CDR3 DNA reads TGTGCCAGCAACCGCCCAGGGGCCGAGCAGTACTTC. Translating it yields CASNRPGAEQYF.

This clone was picked up a small number of times. This chain joins TRBV4-1 and TRBJ1-2; a weak D match, TRBD1 (5 bases). This CDR3 contains 15 residues. V shed 1 base and J shed 4 bases, with 13 bases lying between them. Germline V CDR1 and CDR2: MGHRA, YSYEKL. Written as DNA, the CDR3 is TGCGCCAGCAGCCAAGCAGGGAGAGATGTCTATGGCTACACCTTC. The encoded protein is CASSQAGRDVYGYTF.

The CDR3 DNA sequence: TGTGCCAGCAGCGGGACTAGCGGGAGGTACAATGAGCAGTTCTTC. Translated, it gives CASSGTSGRYNEQFF. The chain employs TRBV7-8 and TRBJ2-1, with 15 positions matching TRBD2. The V gene's germline CDR1 is SGHVS and CDR2 FQNEAQ. The V segment lost 5 bases and the J segment 4 bases; nucleotides outside the gene matches: 0. The CDR3 is 15 residues long.

This sequence joins TRBV27 and TRBJ2-7; 11 bases map to TRBD1. V dropped 6 bases and J dropped 5; count of bases not matched to a gene: 9. CDR1 and CDR2 from the germline V gene are MNHEY and SMNVEV (reference sequence). The CDR3 extends over 15 amino acids. The CDR3 reads CASSYGDRGSHEQYF. As DNA, the CDR3 is TGTGCCAGCAGCTACGGGGACAGGGGGTCTCACGAGCAGTACTTC.

This clone was found once. The chain links TRBV13 to TRBJ2-3; D not resolved. Germline V gene sequence: CDR1 PRHDT, CDR2 FYEKMQ (reference sequence). The CDR3 has 12 residues. V was clipped by 0 bases and J by 8 bases, with 6 bases between them. CDR3 in DNA: TGTGCCAGCAGCTTAGGATTCACTACGCAGTATTTT. This gives the protein CASSLGFTTQYF.

V and J are TRBV2 and TRBJ1-1; D remains unclear. Germline loops: CDR1 SNHLY, CDR2 FYNNEI. There are 13 residues in the CDR3. Deletions cut 4 bases from V and 5 bases from J, with 11 bases between. Written as DNA, the CDR3 is TGTGCCAGCAGTGCGTCCGGGCGGACTGAAGCTTTCTTT. Translated: CASSASGRTEAFF. The full variable domain, rest sourced from reference TRBV2 and TRBJ1-1, is EPEVTQTPSHQVTQMGQEVILRCVPISNHLYFYWYRQILGQKVEFLVSFYNNEISEKSEIFDDQFSVERPDGSNFTLKIRSTKLEDSAMYFCASSASGRTEAFFGQGTRLTVV.

The gene calls are TRBV7-9 and TRBJ2-3; 11 bases fit TRBD2. The CDR3 is 16 residues long. With V trimmed by 2 bases and J by 2 bases, 3 bases remained unmatched. Looked up from germline, CDR1 is SEHNR and CDR2 is FQNEAQ (reference sequence). The CDR3: CASSLTSGGNTDTQYF. CDR3 DNA: TGTGCCAGCAGCTTAACTAGCGGGGGTAACACAGATACGCAGTATTTT.

V usage is TRBV19 and J usage is TRBJ2-7, with 7 bases identical to TRBD1. Trimming cost V 8 bases and J 0 bases; bases outside gene matches: 10. The CDR3 is 15 amino acids. Germline CDR1 and CDR2: LNHDA and SQIVND (reference sequence). This chain's CDR3 is CASSTGQALSYEQYF. The CDR3 coding sequence is TGTGCCAGTTCGACAGGACAGGCCCTCTCCTACGAGCAGTACTTC.

The rearrangement links TRBV30 to TRBJ2-7; D call uncertain. The V gene's germline CDR1 is GTSNPN and CDR2 SVGIG (reference sequence). CDR3 length: 14 amino acids. Trimming shortened V by 1 base and J by 7 bases, and 17 bases separated the two germline ends. The CDR3: CAWSGQTLTMEQYF. Written as DNA, the CDR3 is TGTGCCTGGAGTGGACAAACCCTCACAATGGAGCAGTACTTC.

The rearrangement uses TRBV5-4 and TRBJ2-7; 9 nucleotides agree with TRBD2. With V trimmed by 7 bases and J by 1 base, 6 bases remained unmatched. The CDR3 runs to 14 residues. Germline V lookup: CDR1 SGHNT, CDR2 YYREEE (reference sequence). The CDR3 protein is CASGPGLASYEQYF. CDR3 sequence (DNA): TGTGCCAGCGGTCCGGGACTAGCTTCCTACGAGCAGTACTTC.

The chain carries TRBV7-6 and TRBJ2-5; weak D call: TRBD2 (6 bases). V shed 3 bases and J shed 4 bases, with 9 bases lying between them. CDR1 is SGHVS, CDR2 FNYEAQ, per germline. This CDR3 is built from 13 residues. CDR3 region: CASSFGGRETQYF. The CDR3 DNA follows: TGTGCCAGCAGCTTTGGAGGGCGAGAGACCCAGTACTTC.

The chain recombines TRBV27 with TRBJ1-5, with D unclear. The CDR3 extends over 14 amino acids. V was clipped by 5 bases and J by 5 bases, with 13 bases between them. Germline CDR1 reads MNHEY; CDR2 reads SMNVEV (reference sequence). The CDR3 nucleotides read TGTGCCAGCAGTCCCTGGACCGTGGATCAGCCCCAGCATTTT. Protein: CASSPWTVDQPQHF.

The V and J genes are TRBV13 and TRBJ2-7, with a weak D call TRBD1 (6 bases). Germline loops: CDR1 PRHDT, CDR2 FYEKMQ (reference sequence). The ends were cut back, 4 bases at V and 5 bases at J, with 9 bases in the middle. The CDR3 runs to 12 residues. The CDR3 bases are TGTGCCAGCAGCTCAGGGGACAACGAGCAGTACTTC. It codes for CASSSGDNEQYF.

This clone was detected ten times or more. The chain joins TRBV11-2 to TRBJ1-2; weak D call: TRBD1 (5 bases). V gave up 3 bases and J gave up 5 bases, with 16 bases separating them. Germline-derived CDR1 and CDR2 are SGHAT and FQNNGV. The CDR3 runs 15 residues. As DNA, the CDR3 is TGTGCCAGCAGCTTGGCCCTAACGGGGGTTTATGGCTACACCTTC. Residues: CASSLALTGVYGYTF.

V usage is TRBV27 and J usage is TRBJ2-6, with D perhaps TRBD1 (5 bases). Looked up from germline, CDR1 is MNHEY and CDR2 is SMNVEV (reference sequence). V was trimmed by 6 bases and J by 0 bases, leaving 9 bases between them. This CDR3 comprises 15 residues. CDR3 DNA sequence: TGTGCCAGCAGACAGGTCCTCTCTGGGGCCAACGTCCTGACTTTC. Translated, it gives CASRQVLSGANVLTF.

This chain uses TRBV10-3 with TRBJ2-2; the D is unclear. The germline V gene has CDR1 ENHRY and CDR2 SYGVKD. Trimming shortened V by 4 bases and J by 0 bases, and 12 bases separated the two germline ends. The length of the CDR3 is 16 residues. Here the CDR3 reads CAISGSESSNTGELFF. The CDR3 nucleotides read TGTGCCATCAGTGGGTCAGAGAGTTCGAACACCGGGGAGCTGTTTTTT.

This clone appeared a single time. The chain uses TRBV9 and TRBJ2-2; D unclear. The germline V and J ends were trimmed by 0 bases and 6 bases, with 6 bases remaining between them. The CDR3 is made up of 13 amino acids. In germline, CDR1 is SGDLS, CDR2 YYNGEE. CDR3 amino acids: CASSVVSAGELFF. Here the CDR3 DNA reads TGTGCCAGCAGCGTAGTATCCGCCGGGGAGCTGTTTTTT.

This clone has just one count. This chain links TRBV29-1 with TRBJ2-7; TRBD1 agrees at 7 bases. The CDR3 is 13 amino acids. Germline V gives CDR1 SQVTM, CDR2 ANQGSEA. V was pared by 7 bases and J by 3 bases, with 9 bases of the junction left unmatched. The CDR3 reads CSARDSMYYEQYF. The CDR3 DNA is TGCAGCGCTCGGGACAGCATGTACTACGAGCAGTACTTC.